The 15 T cell receptor beta chains given below trace back to one sample, sequenced in a study of cytomegalovirus exposure and HLA in healthy donors. PCR amplification relied on 60 Vbeta primers (plus 13 Jbeta primers). Method: immunoSEQ multiplex PCR; TCRdb's copy keeps in-frame clones and lacks some. The data show approximately 100,000 clones, about 80% seen once. Sequencing input: PBMCs. The receptors derive from a woman aged 40-49 years in good health and CMV-seropositive.

The V gene is TRBV5-1, the J gene TRBJ2-5; 7 bases line up with TRBD2. This CDR3 has 15 amino acids. V shed 1 base, J shed 2 bases, and the junction held 5 bases outside the gene matches. Per the germline V gene, CDR1 is SGHRS and CDR2 is YFSETQ. The CDR3: CASSLQRGLQETQYF. The CDR3 DNA reads as TGCGCCAGCAGCTTGCAACGGGGACTACAAGAGACCCAGTACTTC.

This clone turned up a few times. The chain employs TRBV30 and TRBJ1-6; 7 positions agree with TRBD1. In germline, CDR1 is GTSNPN, CDR2 SVGIG (reference sequence). The CDR3 is 14 residues long. V shed 0 bases, J shed 13 bases, and the junction held 9 bases outside the gene matches. DNA of the CDR3: TGTGCCTGGAGTGTAAGGGTCGACAGGGTGCCCCTCCACTTT. Its translation: CAWSVRVDRVPLHF. The full variable domain, in which reference TRBV30 and TRBJ1-6 provide the parts outside the CDR3, is SQTIHQWPATLVQPVGSPLSLECTVEGTSNPNLYWYRQAAGRGLQLLFYSVGIGQISSEVPQNLSASRPQDRQFILSSKKLLLSDSGFYLCAWSVRVDRVPLHFGNGTRLTVT.

This sequence joins TRBV5-1 and TRBJ2-5; 12 bases are a match to TRBD2. This CDR3 region has 15 residues. The germline V gene encodes CDR1 SGHRS and CDR2 YFSETQ. V dropped 4 bases and J dropped 2; count of bases not matched to a gene: 3. CDR3 loop: CASSTGLAGQETQYF. The CDR3 nucleotides are TGCGCCAGCAGCACCGGACTAGCGGGACAAGAGACCCAGTACTTC.

This chain links TRBV2 with TRBJ2-2, with 8 bases aligning to TRBD1. Germline V gene lookup returns CDR1 SNHLY and CDR2 FYNNEI. Trimming removed 9 bases from V and 6 bases from J; junction bases left unmatched: 12. The CDR3 contains 15 residues. The CDR3 reads CASSTGEVLAGELFF. The CDR3 DNA reads as TGTGCCAGTTCGACAGGGGAGGTGTTGGCCGGGGAGCTGTTTTTT.

Only a few counts were recorded for this clone. The chain is built from TRBV4-2 and TRBJ1-5, with 10 bases matching TRBD1. Germline CDR1 and CDR2: LGHNA and YNFKEQ. V lost 1 base to trimming and J lost 3 bases; unmatched junction nucleotides: 24. The CDR3 runs 23 residues. The CDR3 is CASSQVGWARDRGPPMINQPQHF. The CDR3 DNA sequence: TGTGCCAGCAGCCAAGTGGGCTGGGCAAGGGACAGGGGCCCACCTATGATCAATCAGCCCCAGCATTTT.

This clone was seen ten or more times. The chain joins TRBV10-3 to TRBJ1-5; TRBD1 aligns across 7 bases. The CDR3 is made up of 14 amino acids. Germline V gives CDR1 ENHRY, CDR2 SYGVKD. Trimming removed 4 bases from V and 2 bases from J; junction bases left unmatched: 2. The CDR3 sequence: CAISAGQGNQPQHF. Here the CDR3 DNA reads TGTGCCATCAGTGCTGGACAGGGCAATCAGCCCCAGCATTTT.

This clone was seen more than once but under ten times. V usage is TRBV6-5 and J usage is TRBJ2-7, with TRBD1 matching over 11 bases. Germline CDR1 and CDR2: MNHEY and SVGAGI. V lost 4 bases, J lost 6 bases, and 5 bases stayed unmatched. The CDR3 length is 14 residues. CDR3: CASSFAGTGGEQYF. Written as DNA, the CDR3 is TGTGCCAGCAGTTTCGCCGGGACAGGGGGCGAGCAGTACTTC.

The chain joins TRBV6-5 to TRBJ1-2; TRBD1 agrees at 9 bases. The germline V gene has CDR1 MNHEY and CDR2 SVGAGI. CDR3 length: 14 amino acids. Losses at the gene ends were 0 bases for V and 7 bases for J; bases not matched to a gene: 3. CDR3: CASSYSGQGFGYTF. As DNA, the CDR3 is TGTGCCAGCAGTTACTCGGGACAGGGCTTTGGCTACACCTTC.

The rearrangement joins TRBV4-1 to TRBJ1-2; D possibly corresponds to TRBD1 (6 bases). The CDR3 is made up of 15 amino acids. V was cut by 6 bases and J by 5 bases, with 19 bases left in between. Germline CDR1 is MGHRA and CDR2 is YSYEKL. The DNA for the CDR3 is TGCGCCAGCAGTCAAACAGGGTCGGTCGGGTATGGCTACACCTTC. Its translation is CASSQTGSVGYGYTF.

This sequence joins TRBV4-1 and TRBJ2-2; 9 bases align to TRBD1. V dropped 3 bases and J dropped 8; count of bases not matched to a gene: 7. The CDR3 consists of 15 residues. CDR1 MGHRA and CDR2 YSYEKL come from the germline V gene. This CDR3 is CASSQGDRVNGELFF. Here the CDR3 DNA reads TGCGCCAGCAGCCAGGGGGACAGGGTGAATGGGGAGCTGTTTTTT.

This chain uses TRBV7-9 with TRBJ2-2; 7 bases line up with TRBD1. CDR1 and CDR2 (germline): SEHNR, FQNEAQ (reference sequence). This CDR3 has 13 amino acids. V dropped 7 bases and J dropped 7; count of bases not matched to a gene: 6. CDR3: CASMTTGDGELFF. In DNA, the CDR3 is TGTGCCAGCATGACTACAGGGGACGGGGAGCTGTTTTTT.

This clone was detected a few times. V usage is TRBV10-3 and J usage is TRBJ2-2; tentatively, D is TRBD2 (6 bases). V shed 6 bases and J shed 8 bases, with 16 bases lying between them. CDR1 and CDR2 from the germline V gene are ENHRY and SYGVKD. The CDR3 is 14 residues long. The CDR3 loop is CAIRPGERGGELFF. Written as DNA, the CDR3 is TGTGCCATCAGGCCGGGAGAAAGAGGTGGGGAGCTGTTTTTT.

V is TRBV6-1 and J is TRBJ1-1; D gene ambiguous. In germline, CDR1 is MNHNS, CDR2 SASEGT. There are 14 residues in the CDR3. Between the trimmed V and J ends, which lost 3 bases and 4 bases, there was a span of 12 bases. CDR3 sequence (DNA): TGTGCCAGCAGTGAGCTCCTCCGAGGCACTGAAGCTTTCTTT. Translating it yields CASSELLRGTEAFF.

V gene TRBV5-5 combines with J gene TRBJ1-2; possibly TRBD1 for D (5 bases). The CDR3 sequence is 14 residues long. CDR1 and CDR2 (germline): SGHKS, YYEKEE (reference sequence). The germline V and J ends were trimmed by 1 base and 4 bases, with 11 bases remaining between them. The CDR3 nucleotides read TGTGCCAGCAGCTTGAGACAGTACTTCTATGGCTACACCTTC. Amino acids: CASSLRQYFYGYTF.

This clone was detected only once. The V gene is TRBV7-2, the J gene TRBJ2-7; TRBD2 is a possible D gene (5 bases). This CDR3 contains 17 residues. Germline assignment: CDR1 SGHTA and CDR2 FQGNSA. V was clipped by 0 bases and J by 6 bases, with 21 bases between them. CDR3 coding DNA: TGTGCCAGCAGCTTAGCGACTTCGCGTATCCCGGGATCCGAGCAGTACTTC. This gives the protein CASSLATSRIPGSEQYF.